Below are 19 T cell receptor beta chains sequenced from a single sample in a study of blood T cell repertoires in COVID-19. Clones were sequenced by immunoSEQ multiplex PCR, and TCRdb holds only the in-frame ones, with some missing. Of approximately 75,000 clones listed, 70% to 85% are singletons. The source material was peripheral blood. These receptors all come from a woman between 50 and 59 years old with acute or convalescent COVID-19.

The chain recombines TRBV5-1 with TRBJ2-3, with 10 bases identical to TRBD1. The CDR3 spans 16 residues. Germline V gives CDR1 SGHRS, CDR2 YFSETQ. The trim removed 3 bases at V and 0 bases at J, leaving 4 bases unmatched. In DNA, the CDR3 is TGCGCCAGCAGCTGGACAGGGGGAATTAGCACAGATACGCAGTATTTT. Protein product: CASSWTGGISTDTQYF.

The chain uses TRBV3-1 (or the pseudogene TRBV3-2) and TRBJ2-3, with a weak D call TRBD2 (5 bases). Trimming took 4 bases from V and 5 from J, leaving 19 bases between them. Germline loops: CDR1 LGHDT, CDR2 YNNKEL (reference sequence). The CDR3 spans 16 residues. The CDR3 DNA reads as TGTGCCAGCAGCCCCTCCGGGATCCCACGTGGAGATACGCAGTATTTT. Amino acids: CASSPSGIPRGDTQYF.

The V and J genes are TRBV3-1 (or the pseudogene TRBV3-2) and TRBJ2-1; TRBD2 might be the D (5 bases). V dropped 5 bases and J dropped 5 bases, with 16 bases sitting between them. This CDR3 is built from 15 residues. The germline gives CDR1 LGHDT, CDR2 YNNKEL (reference sequence). The DNA for the CDR3 is TGTGCCAGCAGCTCCCGGGATAAAAAGAACAATGAGCAGTTCTTC. Translation gives CASSSRDKKNNEQFF.

The chain is built from TRBV5-1 and TRBJ2-2, with D maybe TRBD2 (5 bases). This CDR3 spans 15 amino acids. Looked up from germline, CDR1 is SGHRS and CDR2 is YFSETQ. The germline V and J ends were trimmed by 0 bases and 5 bases, with 11 bases remaining between them. The CDR3 nucleotides read TGCGCCAGCAGCTTGGTTAGGACGGGGACCGGGGAGCTGTTTTTT. Protein product: CASSLVRTGTGELFF.

This chain uses TRBV6-2 or TRBV6-3 with TRBJ2-1, with D perhaps TRBD2 (6 bases). This CDR3 is built from 15 residues. Trimming stripped 4 bases from V and 3 bases from J, with 13 bases between. Germline V gene data show CDR1 as MNHEY and CDR2 as SVGEGT. The CDR3 DNA reads TGTGCCAGCAGTTTAATGGGAGGTCACTACAATGAGCAGTTCTTC. Its protein is CASSLMGGHYNEQFF.

J is TRBJ2-7 and V is TRBV5-1, with D perhaps TRBD2 (5 bases). The CDR3 length is 17 residues. V lost 0 bases, J lost 2 bases, and 18 bases lay in between. CDR1 SGHRS and CDR2 YFSETQ come from the germline V gene. The CDR3 region has the DNA TGCGCCAGCAGCTTGGCCAGTGAGTACAGCGGTACCTACGAGCAGTACTTC. This translates into CASSLASEYSGTYEQYF.

The J gene is TRBJ2-1, the V gene TRBV5-4; 9 bases map to TRBD1. The CDR3 is 17 residues long. CDR1 and CDR2 from the germline V gene are SGHNT and YYREEE (reference sequence). V lost 0 bases and J lost 8; bases outside the gene matches: 12. DNA for the CDR3: TGTGCCAGCAGCTTGGGGGGGGGACAGGGTAATCTCGATGAGCAGTTCTTC. This gives the protein CASSLGGGQGNLDEQFF.

The chain recombines TRBV2 with TRBJ1-5, with D uncertain. This CDR3 comprises 16 residues. Germline V gives CDR1 SNHLY, CDR2 FYNNEI. Deletions cut 1 base from V and 3 bases from J, with 13 bases between. The CDR3 DNA is TGTGCCAGCAGTGAAGGAGGGCGGCGGAACAATCAGCCCCAGCATTTT. Amino acids: CASSEGGRRNNQPQHF.

The chain carries TRBV28 and TRBJ1-1, with TRBD1 matching over 8 bases. Losses at the gene ends were 4 bases for V and 3 bases for J; bases not matched to a gene: 10. CDR1 and CDR2 from the germline V gene are MDHEN and SYDVKM. The CDR3 length is 16 residues. DNA for the CDR3: TGTGCCAGCAGTTCTCCCCTACAGGGGGGAGACACTGAAGCTTTCTTT. It yields the protein CASSSPLQGGDTEAFF.

The V gene is TRBV5-1, the J gene TRBJ2-2; maybe TRBD2 (6 bases). V lost 0 bases and J lost 5, with 8 bases in between. Germline assignment: CDR1 SGHRS and CDR2 YFSETQ. CDR3 size: 14 residues. This chain's CDR3 is CASSLAGGTGELFF. The CDR3, as DNA: TGCGCCAGCAGCTTGGCCGGGGGAACCGGGGAGCTGTTTTTT.

The gene calls are TRBV6-2 or TRBV6-3 and TRBJ2-5, with a possible D match to TRBD2 (5 bases). V shed 2 bases and J shed 4 bases, with 14 bases lying between them. The CDR3 has 15 amino acids. From germline, CDR1 is MNHEY and CDR2 SVGEGT. In nucleotides, the CDR3 is TGTGCCAGCAGTTACCCTGGACTGCATGCAGAGACCCAGTACTTC. It is translated as CASSYPGLHAETQYF.

Only one count was recorded for this clone. The chain employs TRBV5-8 and TRBJ2-7; tentative D call: TRBD2 (5 bases). This CDR3 is 15 amino acids long. Trimming removed 9 bases at V and 7 bases at J, with 26 bases between. The germline gives CDR1 SGHTS, CDR2 YDEGEE. The CDR3 protein is CATAGQRRLYEEQYF. The CDR3 region has the DNA TGTGCCACCGCCGGGCAGCGGAGACTCTACGAAGAGCAGTACTTC.

The CDR3 spells CASSLGGQTNEKLFF. The CDR3 region has the DNA TGCGCCAGCAGCTTGGGAGGGCAAACTAATGAAAAACTGTTTTTT. This rearrangement joins TRBV5-1 to TRBJ1-4; D unresolved. Deletions cut 0 bases from V and 1 base from J, with 7 bases between. The CDR3 is made up of 15 amino acids. In germline, CDR1 is SGHRS, CDR2 YFSETQ.

The chain couples TRBV19 to TRBJ2-5; tentative D call: TRBD1 (5 bases). CDR1 and CDR2 from the germline V gene are LNHDA and SQIVND (reference sequence). The CDR3 has 14 amino acids. Trimming shortened V by 2 bases and J by 5 bases, and 12 bases separated the two germline ends. The CDR3, as DNA: TGTGCCAGTAGTATAAGGGGATGGTCGGAGACCCAGTACTTC. Translated: CASSIRGWSETQYF.

This clone occurred once. The chain combines TRBV5-1 with TRBJ2-5, with D possibly TRBD2 on 6 matching bases. There are 13 residues in the CDR3. The germline V gene has CDR1 SGHRS and CDR2 YFSETQ. Trimming shortened V by 4 bases and J by 2 bases, and 9 bases separated the two germline ends. The CDR3 coding sequence is TGCGCCAGCAGCAGCCGGGGGCAAGAGACCCAGTACTTC. It codes for CASSSRGQETQYF.

This chain uses TRBV7-2 with TRBJ1-5; maybe TRBD1 (5 bases). Trimming took 1 base from V and 4 from J, leaving 8 bases between them. This CDR3 has 14 amino acids. In germline, CDR1 is SGHTA, CDR2 FQGNSA. This CDR3 reads CASSLVGGNQPQHF. Here the CDR3 DNA reads TGTGCCAGCAGCTTAGTGGGGGGGAATCAGCCCCAGCATTTT. Using reference TRBV7-2 and TRBJ1-5 for the parts outside the CDR3, the full variable domain is GAGVSQSPSNKVTEKGKDVELRCDPISGHTALYWYRQSLGQGLEFLIYFQGNSAPDKSGLPSDRFSAERTGGSVSTLTIQRTQQEDSAVYLCASSLVGGNQPQHFGDGTRLSIL.

The rearrangement links TRBV5-1 to TRBJ2-5; tentatively, D is TRBD2 (5 bases). Trimming took off 0 bases at V and 4 bases at J, with 10 bases between the two ends. CDR1 is SGHRS and CDR2 is YFSETQ in the germline V gene. The CDR3 contains 14 residues. The CDR3 DNA is TGCGCCAGCAGCTTGGTACTTCGGGGAGAGACCCAGTACTTC. This codes for CASSLVLRGETQYF.

A word on this clone: At one end, the junction sequence differs from germline, possibly due to a read error. The V gene is TRBV7-7, the J gene TRBJ1-6; D ambiguous. The CDR3 consists of 15 residues. Germline V gene data show CDR1 as SSHAT and CDR2 as FNYEAQ (reference sequence). The CDR3 loop is CASSLGGLYNSPLHF. CDR3 coding DNA: TGTGCTAGCAGCTTAGGAGGGCTGTATAATTCACCCCTCCACTTT.

The genes are TRBV4-2 and TRBJ2-5, with 8 bases matching TRBD2. The V and J ends lost 2 bases and 2 bases, in that order; junction bases with no gene match: 1. The CDR3 is 14 residues long. Germline lookup yields CDR1 LGHNA and CDR2 YNFKEQ. The CDR3 coding sequence is TGTGCCAGCAGCCAAAAGCGGGGGCAAGAGACCCAGTACTTC. Translation gives CASSQKRGQETQYF.